This TCR beta chain was documented in a study of siplizumab effects on memory and regulatory T cells. The CDR3 runs to 16 residues. The V gene's germline CDR1 is GTSNPN and CDR2 SVGIG (reference sequence). The ends lost 3 bases at V and 4 bases at J; junction bases unmatched: 6. Repertoires were generated with immunoSEQ multiplex PCR, while TCRdb's copy carries only in-frame clones and drops some. Seen here are about 97,000 clones, 85% to 95% observed once, and the top ten hold about 11%. This TCR derives from a human donor in good health. The chain carries TRBV30 and TRBJ2-7, with TRBD2 identical over 16 bases. The specimen sequenced was non-Treg CD4+ T cells sorted from blood. In DNA form, the CDR3 reads TGTGCCTGGAGAGGGACTAGCGGGAGGGCCGTATACGAGCAGTACTTC. The encoded protein is CAWRGTSGRAVYEQYF.